The T cell receptor (beta chain) described here comes from a study of cytomegalovirus exposure and HLA in healthy donors. About the study: Earlier work reported 117 million unique TCR beta sequences from some 180 million T cells. Study-level points and caveats: In an earlier analysis, about 87% or about 30%: the productive usage of most TCR beta V segments.

A note on this clone: Antigen unknown.

The V end lost 10 bases, the J end lost 5 bases, and 20 bases lay between the germline ends. CDR1 MGHRA and CDR2 YSYEKL come from the germline V gene. There are 15 residues in the CDR3. It was with 60 Vbeta and 13 Jbeta primers that the PCR ran. Clones were read by immunoSEQ multiplex PCR, and TCRdb kept only the in-frame ones, dropping some. In the table there are about 260,000 clones, around 65% of which are singletons. The clonotype was recovered from a female donor in good health and CMV-seronegative. The chain links TRBV4-1 to TRBJ2-2, with D possibly TRBD1 on 6 matching bases. Sequencing input: PBMCs. The CDR3 coding sequence is TGCGCCACGACCCTGGACAGATTAGCGACCGGGGAGCTGTTTTTT. Translating gives CATTLDRLATGELFF.